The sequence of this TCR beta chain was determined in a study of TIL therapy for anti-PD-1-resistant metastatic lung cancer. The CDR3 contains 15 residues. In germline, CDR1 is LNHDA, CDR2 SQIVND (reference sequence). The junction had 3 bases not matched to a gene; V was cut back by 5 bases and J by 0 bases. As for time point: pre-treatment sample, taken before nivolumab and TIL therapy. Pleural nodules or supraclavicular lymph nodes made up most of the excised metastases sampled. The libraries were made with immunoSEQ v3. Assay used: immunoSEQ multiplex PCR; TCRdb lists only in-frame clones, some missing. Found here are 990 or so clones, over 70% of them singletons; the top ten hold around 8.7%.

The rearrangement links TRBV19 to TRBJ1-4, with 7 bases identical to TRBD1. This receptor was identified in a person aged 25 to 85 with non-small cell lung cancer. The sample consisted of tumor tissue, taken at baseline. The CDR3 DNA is TGTGCCAGTAGTCCAGGGACAGCAACTAATGAAAAACTGTTTTTT. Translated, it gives CASSPGTATNEKLFF.